This T cell receptor (beta chain) was sequenced for a study of blood T cell repertoires in COVID-19. Study background: Samples of COVID-19 (acute and convalescent) were obtained from the United States, Italy and Spain. PBMCs, B-cell-depleted T cells, or T cells provided the cDNA or gDNA that made up the material.

There are 14 residues in the CDR3. V lost 6 bases, J lost 6 bases, and 15 bases lay in between. Per germline, CDR1 MDHEN and CDR2 SYDVKM. Authors' methods: Reference gene primer amplification gave estimated nucleated cell counts. The protocol was immunoSEQ multiplex PCR, while the TCRdb copy is restricted to in-frame clones and leaves out a portion. The D gene and trimming were derived from the DNA, and the V and J assignments and clone size from that table. The profile shows over 60,000 clones, 70% to 90% of them singletons. The chain carries TRBV28 and TRBJ1-5, with D perhaps TRBD1 (6 bases). This receptor was taken from a man between 65 and 85 years old with active or convalescent COVID-19. Sequenced: peripheral blood. CDR3 DNA sequence: TGTGCCAGCAGCCGTAACAGGGATACTCAGCCCCAGCATTTT. Translated, it gives CASSRNRDTQPQHF.